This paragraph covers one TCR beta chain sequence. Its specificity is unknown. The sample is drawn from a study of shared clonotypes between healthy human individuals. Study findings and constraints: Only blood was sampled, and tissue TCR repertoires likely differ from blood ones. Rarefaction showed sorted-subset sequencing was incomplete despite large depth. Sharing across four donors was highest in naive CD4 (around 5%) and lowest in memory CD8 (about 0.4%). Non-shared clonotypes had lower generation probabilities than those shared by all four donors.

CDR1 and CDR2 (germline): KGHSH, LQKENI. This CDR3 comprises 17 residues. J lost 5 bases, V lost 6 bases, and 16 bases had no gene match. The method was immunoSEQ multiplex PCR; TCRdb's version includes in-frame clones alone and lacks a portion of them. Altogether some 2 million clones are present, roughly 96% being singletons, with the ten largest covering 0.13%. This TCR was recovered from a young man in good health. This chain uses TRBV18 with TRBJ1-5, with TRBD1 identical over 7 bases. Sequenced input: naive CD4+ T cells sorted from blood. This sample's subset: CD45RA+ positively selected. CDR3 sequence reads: CASSPGQYNVMDQPQHF. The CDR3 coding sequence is TGTGCCAGCTCCCCGGGACAGTATAACGTAATGGATCAGCCCCAGCATTTT.